Listed below are T cell receptor beta chains from one sample, sequenced in a study of blood T cell repertoires in COVID-19. The protocol was immunoSEQ multiplex PCR, while the TCRdb copy is restricted to in-frame clones and leaves out a portion. The sample carries around 86,000 clones, around 90% recorded once. Sequences were obtained from peripheral blood. These receptors were obtained from an elderly woman with acute or convalescent COVID-19. Both conserved end residues are part of each CDR3. D genes are given only for firm matches. For some rows the clone size is stated as once, few or many, or as a class when expanded; others skip it.

d_call,v_call,j_call,clone_size,cdr3_nt,cdr3_aa
TRBD1,TRBV5-1,TRBJ1-5,-,TGCGCCAGCAGCGCGACAGGGTTGTCCAATCAGCCCCAGCATTTT,CASSATGLSNQPQHF
TRBD1,TRBV19,TRBJ1-2,-,TGTGCCAGTAGTATATTGGGAGACAGGGTGTATGGCTACACCTTC,CASSILGDRVYGYTF
TRBD1,TRBV9,TRBJ2-1,-,TGTGCCAGCAGCGTGACAGGGGGCAATGAGCAGTTCTTC,CASSVTGGNEQFF
-,TRBV19,TRBJ2-2,once,TGTGCCAGTAATTTCAGGGCGAACACCGGGGAGCTGTTTTTT,CASNFRANTGELFF
-,TRBV11-2,TRBJ1-1,-,TGTGCCAGCAGCTTAGTCGCGACAGCCGCTGAAGCTTTCTTT,CASSLVATAAEAFF
-,TRBV27,TRBJ2-1,-,TGTGCCAGCAGCCGGGAACCGGGTTTGGCGGGTAATCACAATGAGCAGTTCTTC,CASSREPGLAGNHNEQFF
-,TRBV7-9,TRBJ1-1,-,TGTGCCAGCAGCCAGACACAGGGTTTGGGCACTGAAGCTTTCTTT,CASSQTQGLGTEAFF
-,TRBV5-4,TRBJ1-1,-,TGTGCCAGCAGCCAAAGACAGACGAACACTGAAGCTTTCTTT,CASSQRQTNTEAFF
-,TRBV5-4,TRBJ2-3,-,TGTGCCAGCAGCCCTGACAGTCTCACAGATACGCAGTATTTT,CASSPDSLTDTQYF
-,TRBV11-3,TRBJ1-2,once,TGTGCCAGCAGCCCCGTTATGGCCAACGCACAGGGTGGTATGAGTGGCTACACCTTC,CASSPVMANAQGGMSGYTF
-,TRBV6-1,TRBJ2-5,-,TGTGCCAGCAGTGAATTGGACAGAAAGGAGACCCAGTACTTC,CASSELDRKETQYF